This record covers a single TCR beta chain. This clone's antigen is unknown. Per-base qualities were not stored, and no clone one base away is much larger. The sample comes from a study of blood T cell repertoires in COVID-19 (dated by TCRdb to the early 2020s). Context from the whole study: Collaborator samples came from the United States, Italy and Spain and covered acute and convalescent phases of COVID-19. The material from the prospective study consisted of cDNA or gDNA derived from T cells, B-cell-depleted T cells, or PBMCs. Subjects who had been exposed to COVID-19, were actively infected with it, or had recovered from it provided the deeply sampled blood TCRbeta repertoires that made up the dataset. A freely available public database, intended as a resource for researchers studying the immune response to SARS-CoV-2, is where the repertoires were released. The samples were drawn from two sources: the first 160 participants of the ongoing ImmuneRACE study, and fewer than 1,500 subjects contributed by 6 global collaborators. Nearly every sample came with metadata listing a de-identified subject ID, COVID-19 status, age in years and sex. Where HLA class I and class II types were available, the types were taken from metadata supplied by the sample provider, not from assay-based typing.

In Seattle, one collaborating source enrolled patients while the infection was active and tracked those patients longitudinally over the course of disease. Whole blood was collected in K2EDTA tubes by collaborating institutions according to the institutions' own protocols. For TCRbeta analysis, collaborators shipped samples as frozen whole blood, isolated PBMCs, or DNA extracted from either of those sample types. The immunoSEQ Assay, a bias-controlled multiplex PCR, was used to amplify TCRbeta CDR3 regions from genomic DNA. The original methods were these. The number of nucleated cells in each sample was estimated by amplification of reference gene primers within the assay. To quantify the absolute abundance of each unique TCRbeta CDR3 rearrangement, sequence reads were collapsed and filtered. Productive Simpson clonality was computed per sample as the square root of Simpson's diversity index over productive rearrangements. Entries here come from immuneACCESS through TCRdb and include only in-frame sequences with V and J called. Some clones fail to appear in such tables; in the studies checked, an unresolved V gene covers under half of the shortfall, and the cause of the remainder is unknown. V, J and clone size are those of that table, while D and trimming were read from the DNA. Present in this sample are about 320,000 clones, about 87% of which were seen just once. The ten top clones hold 1.5% to 2% of the sample.

The CDR3 runs 15 amino acids, cysteine and phenylalanine included. Only CDR3 DNA remains: 45 bases, in frame from the first base. Unmatched junction bases come to 12, with V trimmed by 10 bases and J by 4 bases. CDR1 and CDR2 are drawn from the germline V gene: MNHEY, SVGAGI. Beyond this particular receptor, the publication reports: How much clinical and demographic metadata was included differed by source and by participant, and the metadata was provided uncurated.

The material sequenced was peripheral blood. The clonotype originates from a woman between 25 and 40 years old with COVID-19, enrolled during active disease. The chain employs TRBV6-5 and TRBJ1-3; TRBD1 fits 8 bases in the junction. The sequence in DNA is TGTGCCACGTTAGATACGGACAGGGAAGGAAACACCATATATTTT. It is translated as CATLDTDREGNTIYF.